Below, 30 T cell receptor beta chains from the same sample are listed, as sequenced in a study of spatial heterogeneity in lung cancer. Time point meaning: sample taken at primary tumor resection. Via MiXCR, TCRdb re-called the 5' RACE reads, giving one row per CDR3 protein. The table shows over 9,500 distinct CDR3 sequences, with 3.5% to 4.5% occurring only once. The material sequenced was PBMCs, taken at surgery. These receptors were collected from a female donor with early-stage non-small cell lung cancer.

The V and J genes are TRBV7-9 and TRBJ2-3; 8 bases match TRBD2. CDR1 is SEHNR, CDR2 FQNEAQ, per germline (reference sequence). The ends lost 0 bases at V and 7 bases at J; junction bases unmatched: 9. This CDR3 is 16 amino acids long. CDR3 nucleotide sequence: TGTGCCAGCAGCTTAGCGCTGGCGGGAGGAGAGCATACGCAGTATTTT. Protein: CASSLALAGGEHTQYF.

Only a few counts were recorded for this clonotype. Relative to the germline gene, one junction end is altered; a read error may explain this. This sequence joins TRBV7-2 and TRBJ2-1; possibly TRBD1 or TRBD2 for D (5 bases each). The CDR3 spans 12 residues. Germline V gives CDR1 SGHTA, CDR2 FQGNSA. The CDR3, as DNA: TGTGCCAGCAGCCTAGAGAGGGACGGGCACCACTTC. This gives the protein CASSLERDGHHF.

This clonotype was seen only a few times. The chain recombines TRBV11-1 with TRBJ1-1; a possible D gene is TRBD1 (5 bases). Germline V gene data show CDR1 as SGHAT and CDR2 as FQDESV (reference sequence). This CDR3 spans 13 amino acids. V was cut by 5 bases and J by 5 bases, with 12 bases left in between. The CDR3 region has the DNA TGTGCCAGCAGCGACGGGACTCAGACTGAAGCTTTCTTT. Amino acids: CASSDGTQTEAFF.

To note about this clonotype: This may stem from a read error, because a much larger clone lies one nucleotide away. The chain employs TRBV28 and TRBJ2-1; 9 bases line up with TRBD2. The CDR3 is 15 amino acids. J gave up 5 bases and V 8 bases, and 10 bases lay outside the gene matches. Per germline, CDR1 MDHEN and CDR2 SYDVKM. CDR3 sequence reads: CASLNSGRRDNEQFF. CDR3 DNA: TGTGCCAGCCTTAATAGCGGGAGAAGAGACAATGAGCAGTTCTTC.

This clonotype has a count of ten or more. The chain links TRBV20-1 to TRBJ2-7; D possibly corresponds to TRBD2 (6 bases). Trimming took off 6 bases at V and 9 bases at J, with 18 bases between the two ends. The CDR3 runs to 12 residues. Per germline, CDR1 DFQATT and CDR2 SNEGSKA (reference sequence). The CDR3 loop reads CSARPSLGGQYF. CDR3 nucleotides: TGCAGTGCGAGACCCTCTTTGGGGGGGCAGTACTTC.

The chain carries TRBV12-5 and TRBJ2-1; D is perhaps TRBD1 or TRBD2 (5 bases each). This CDR3 is 12 amino acids long. V lost 10 bases and J 7 bases, leaving 14 bases between the germline ends. Germline CDR1 and CDR2: LGHNT and FRNRAP. CDR3 amino acids: CATVGEGNEQFF. The DNA of the CDR3 is TGTGCTACTGTGGGTGAGGGGAATGAGCAGTTCTTC. Filled out from reference TRBV12-5 and TRBJ2-1, the complete variable domain reads DARVTQTPRHKVTEMGQEVTMRCQPILGHNTVFWYRQTMMQGLELLAYFRNRAPLDDSGMPKDRFSAEMPDATLATLKIQPSEPRDSAVYFCATVGEGNEQFFGPGTRLTVL.

This clonotype was seen at least ten times. The genes are TRBV6-2 or TRBV6-3 and TRBJ2-5, with D hard to call. Germline V CDR1 and CDR2: MNHEY, SVGEGT. V was pared by 6 bases and J by 2 bases, with 16 bases between. The CDR3 has 15 residues. The CDR3 region is CASSHIVGHQETQYF. DNA for the CDR3: TGTGCCAGCAGCCATATCGTCGGGCATCAAGAGACCCAGTACTTC.

This clonotype appeared many times. The chain couples TRBV5-1 to TRBJ2-4, with TRBD2 matching over 10 bases. The V gene's germline CDR1 is SGHRS and CDR2 YFSETQ. This CDR3 comprises 16 residues. Trimming at V came to 1 base and at J to 5 bases, leaving 6 bases not matched to a gene. CDR3 sequence reads: CASSLRAGGLENIQYF. CDR3 bases: TGCGCCAGCAGCTTGCGAGCGGGAGGGTTGGAAAACATTCAGTACTTC.

This clonotype was counted many times. The genes are TRBV6-2 or TRBV6-3 and TRBJ2-1; 13 bases map to TRBD2. CDR1 and CDR2 from the germline V gene are MNHEY and SVGEGT. The length of the CDR3 is 15 residues. V shed 6 bases and J 8 bases; nucleotides not matched to a gene: 7. The CDR3 spells CASSRLAGGGDEQFF. The CDR3 DNA reads TGTGCCAGCAGCCGACTAGCGGGAGGTGGCGATGAGCAGTTCTTC.

The chain combines TRBV5-1 with TRBJ1-1; D possibly corresponds to TRBD1 (6 bases). The CDR3 consists of 15 residues. V shed 4 bases and J shed 4 bases, with 17 bases lying between them. Germline values: CDR1 SGHRS, CDR2 YFSETQ. DNA of the CDR3: TGCGCCAGCAGCCCAAACAGGGTGCGGGCCACTGAAGCTTTCTTT. Amino acid sequence: CASSPNRVRATEAFF.

This clonotype was seen only a few times. V usage is TRBV7-2 and J usage is TRBJ2-7, with 9 nucleotides matching TRBD2. Germline V gives CDR1 SGHTA, CDR2 FQGNSA. CDR3 size: 17 residues. The J segment lost 4 bases and the V segment lost 4 bases, leaving 14 bases of the junction unmatched. Here the CDR3 DNA reads TGTGCCAGCAGCTCCCTCGGCGGGCGGGGGGGTAGGTACGAGCAGTACTTC. Translation: CASSSLGGRGGRYEQYF.

This clonotype appeared many times. The chain links TRBV20-1 to TRBJ2-1, with 7 positions matching TRBD2. This CDR3 region has 16 residues. Germline V lookup: CDR1 DFQATT, CDR2 SNEGSKA (reference sequence). V dropped 0 bases and J dropped 5; count of bases not matched to a gene: 10. DNA of the CDR3: TGCAGTGCTAGAGATCTCGGGGCTAGCGGCCACAATGAGCAGTTCTTC. Translation gives CSARDLGASGHNEQFF.

This clonotype was seen many times. The chain uses TRBV2 and TRBJ2-1; D is ambiguous. Germline CDR1 SNHLY, CDR2 FYNNEI. The germline V and J ends were trimmed by 2 bases and 2 bases, with 4 bases remaining between them. This CDR3 is 13 amino acids long. The CDR3 bases are TGTGCCAGCAGTGAAACAGCCTACAATGAGCAGTTCTTC. It is translated as CASSETAYNEQFF.

This clonotype occurred many times. The rearrangement links TRBV12-3 or TRBV12-4 to TRBJ2-4, with 10 bases aligning to TRBD1. J lost 9 bases, V lost 5 bases, and 13 bases had no gene match. This CDR3 is 16 amino acids long. The CDR3 region has the DNA TGTGCCAGCAGTCCCCCCACCGGGACAGGGGTTAGCATTCAGTACTTC. This translates into CASSPPTGTGVSIQYF.

The genes are TRBV18 and TRBJ2-1; tentative D call: TRBD2 (5 bases). This CDR3 comprises 14 residues. Per the germline V gene, CDR1 is KGHSH and CDR2 is LQKENI. Trimming took off 3 bases at V and 8 bases at J, with 14 bases between the two ends. CDR3 nucleotides: TGTGCCAGCTCACCGGGAAGGAGGAGCGATGAGCAGTTCTTC. Its translation is CASSPGRRSDEQFF.

The genes are TRBV10-3 and TRBJ2-7, with 8 nucleotides matching TRBD2. CDR3 size: 15 residues. V trimming: 0 bases; J trimming: 0 bases; junction bases outside the gene matches: 1. Per germline, CDR1 ENHRY and CDR2 SYGVKD. CDR3 sequence (DNA): TGTGCCATCAGTGAGTCGAGCGGGAGCTCCTACGAGCAGTACTTC. Its protein is CAISESSGSSYEQYF.

This clonotype was found many times. The rearrangement joins TRBV7-2 to TRBJ2-1; the D is unclear. The CDR3 is 12 amino acids. CDR1 and CDR2 (germline): SGHTA, FQGNSA. The ends were cut back, 3 bases at V and 4 bases at J, with 4 bases in the middle. The CDR3 spells CASSLGYNEQFF. Here the CDR3 DNA reads TGTGCCAGCAGCTTGGGGTACAATGAGCAGTTCTTC. The entire variable domain, with the rest obtained from reference TRBV7-2 and TRBJ2-1, is as follows: GAGVSQSPSNKVTEKGKDVELRCDPISGHTALYWYRQSLGQGLEFLIYFQGNSAPDKSGLPSDRFSAERTGGSVSTLTIQRTQQEDSAVYLCASSLGYNEQFFGPGTRLTVL.

The chain recombines TRBV7-3 with TRBJ2-3; no clear D gene. This CDR3 region has 14 residues. Trimming left V 2 bases short and J 3 bases short, with 9 bases between. The V gene's germline CDR1 is SGHTA and CDR2 FQGTGA. The CDR3 loop reads CASSLGSRTDTQYF. The CDR3 nucleotides read TGTGCCAGCAGCTTAGGCAGCCGGACAGATACGCAGTATTTT.

The table lists this clonotype with many counts. The chain links TRBV5-4 to TRBJ2-4; the D call may be TRBD1 or TRBD2 (6 bases each). CDR1 is SGHNT, CDR2 YYREEE, per germline (reference sequence). With 0 bases removed from V and 3 bases from J, the gap between germline ends came to 13 bases. The CDR3 consists of 16 residues. The CDR3 sequence is CASSLDPGGGKNIQYF. Written as DNA, the CDR3 is TGTGCCAGCAGCTTGGACCCCGGGGGCGGCAAAAACATTCAGTACTTC. Together with reference TRBV5-4 and TRBJ2-4, the CDR3 gives the full variable domain: ETGVTQSPTHLIKTRGQQVTLRCSSQSGHNTVSWYQQALGQGPQFIFQYYREEENGRGNFPPRFSGLQFPNYSSELNVNALELDDSALYLCASSLDPGGGKNIQYFGAGTRLSVL.

This clonotype was detected ten times or more. The chain is built from TRBV20-1 and TRBJ2-3; D is possibly TRBD1 (6 bases). The CDR3 runs to 14 residues. Germline-derived CDR1 and CDR2 are DFQATT and SNEGSKA (reference sequence). V was shortened by 3 bases and J by 1 base, with 11 bases between the two germline ends. CDR3 coding DNA: TGCAGTGCTAGTTTAGGGGGTCGCACAGATACGCAGTATTTT. As protein: CSASLGGRTDTQYF.

This clonotype occurred many times. The rearrangement joins TRBV3-1 to TRBJ2-3; 12 nucleotides line up with TRBD2. Germline CDR1 LGHDT, CDR2 YNNKEL (reference sequence). CDR3 length: 17 residues. V was pared by 2 bases and J by 1 base, with 4 bases of the junction left unmatched. The CDR3 region is CASSQLAGGKGTDTQYF. DNA of the CDR3: TGTGCCAGCAGCCAACTAGCGGGAGGGAAGGGCACAGATACGCAGTATTTT.

This clonotype occurred many times. The gene calls are TRBV18 and TRBJ2-6; D unresolved. There are 18 residues in the CDR3. CDR1 is KGHSH and CDR2 is LQKENI in the germline V gene. V was shortened by 0 bases and J by 1 base, with 13 bases between the two germline ends. CDR3 residues: CASSPPGREISGANVLTF. In DNA form, the CDR3 reads TGTGCCAGCTCACCACCGGGCAGAGAGATTTCTGGGGCCAACGTCCTGACTTTC. The complete variable domain, with remaining parts taken from reference TRBV18 and TRBJ2-6, reads NAGVMQNPRHLVRRRGQEARLRCSPMKGHSHVYWYRQLPEEGLKFMVYLQKENIIDESGMPKERFSAEFPKEGPSILRIQQVVRGDSAAYFCASSPPGREISGANVLTFGAGSRLTVL.

This clonotype was seen repeatedly, ten times or more. The chain uses TRBV7-8 and TRBJ2-3; a weak D match, TRBD2 (5 bases). The CDR3 consists of 18 residues. CDR1 SGHVS and CDR2 FQNEAQ come from the germline V gene. The germline V and J ends were trimmed by 2 bases and 3 bases, with 21 bases remaining between them. CDR3: CASSLQDRTPLRTDTQYF. The DNA for the CDR3 is TGTGCCAGCAGCTTACAAGACCGGACTCCCCTGAGGACAGATACGCAGTATTTT.

At least ten counts were recorded for this clonotype. The chain employs TRBV20-1 and TRBJ1-5; D ambiguous. V lost 3 bases to trimming and J lost 4 bases, with 19 bases between them. The CDR3 extends over 16 amino acids. Looked up from germline, CDR1 is DFQATT and CDR2 is SNEGSKA (reference sequence). This CDR3 reads CSASGVGHALNQPQHF. CDR3 in DNA: TGCAGTGCTAGTGGGGTAGGGCACGCCCTGAATCAGCCCCAGCATTTT.

The sample holds many counts of this clonotype. The V call is TRBV11-2, the J call TRBJ1-4; the match to TRBD1 covers 7 bases. The CDR3 contains 16 residues. Trimming removed 3 bases from V and 9 bases from J; junction bases left unmatched: 13. CDR1 and CDR2 (germline): SGHAT, FQNNGV. This CDR3 reads CASSFAPTGAMKKLFF. For the CDR3, the DNA is TGTGCCAGCAGCTTCGCCCCCACAGGGGCTATGAAAAAACTGTTTTTT.

This clonotype was detected a few times. A read error is possible here, since a much larger clone lies one base away. The rearrangement uses TRBV20-1 and TRBJ2-5; D perhaps matches TRBD2 (6 bases). Trimming removed 4 bases from V and 5 bases from J, with 17 bases in between. Germline CDR1 and CDR2: DFQATT and SNEGSKA (reference sequence). CDR3 length equals 14 residues. The CDR3 reads CSATDGGPRETQYF. CDR3 sequence (DNA): TGCAGTGCTACAGATGGAGGGCCCCGGGAGACCCAGTACTTC.

This clonotype has ten or more counts. The genes are TRBV6-2 or TRBV6-3 and TRBJ2-1; either TRBD1 or TRBD2 may supply D (5 bases each). In germline, CDR1 is MNHEY, CDR2 SVGEGT. The length of the CDR3 is 13 residues. The V and J ends lost 5 bases and 6 bases respectively, with 11 bases between them. As DNA, the CDR3 is TGTGCCAGCAGTGGAGGACACCTCAATGAGCAGTTCTTC. This translates into CASSGGHLNEQFF.

By proportion, this clonotype is medium-sized (0.01 to 0.1%). The chain joins TRBV11-2 to TRBJ2-1; 10 bases line up with TRBD2. The V gene end was trimmed by 5 bases and the J gene end by 5 bases; junction bases not matched to a gene: 9. The CDR3 extends over 16 amino acids. Germline assignment: CDR1 SGHAT and CDR2 FQNNGV. The CDR3 reads CASSPATSGIHNEQFF. CDR3 nucleotides: TGTGCCAGCAGCCCAGCCACTAGCGGGATCCACAATGAGCAGTTCTTC.

In DNA form, the CDR3 reads TGTGCCAGCAGCCGAGGGACTTCTGAGCAGTTCTTC. Translated: CASSRGTSEQFF. This chain uses TRBV6-5 with TRBJ2-1, with D possibly matching TRBD2 (6 bases). The V and J ends lost 6 bases and 9 bases respectively, with 12 bases between them. The germline CDR1 and CDR2 sequences are MNHEY and SVGAGI. The length of the CDR3 is 12 residues.

This clonotype was recorded at least ten times. The gene calls are TRBV7-2 and TRBJ2-3, with 8 bases fitting TRBD2. J lost 0 bases, V lost 2 bases, and 13 bases had no gene match. Germline CDR1 reads SGHTA; CDR2 reads FQGNSA. This CDR3 is built from 19 residues. The CDR3 is CASSLIQGSGGASTDTQYF. CDR3 in DNA: TGTGCCAGCAGCTTAATACAGGGCAGCGGGGGAGCTAGCACAGATACGCAGTATTTT.